The TCR beta chain under discussion was sequenced for a study of T cell repertoires in cytomegalovirus infection. Study-level background: Both CMV infection and a matching HLA type were indicated by public TCR beta signatures.

This clonotype showed up many times. Antigen: not known. The CDR3 is 14 amino acids. Trimming shortened V by 4 bases and J by 2 bases, and 12 bases separated the two germline ends. Germline values: CDR1 SEHNR, CDR2 FQNEAQ (reference sequence). Findings of the study overall: HLA-C-restricted CMV clonotypes gave the most frequent clonotype in two of eight donors. Carriers of CMV and the relevant HLA type were discriminated by public TCR beta frequency.

Each CDR3 protein gets one entry after TCRdb re-called the reads with MiXCR. Among some 130,000 distinct CDR3 sequences, more than 7% were seen once, and the ten largest hold over 9%. This TCR came from a human donor in good health (CMV status not recorded). Some clones in this sample may be carry-over from other donors' samples. Sample: PBMCs. The rearrangement uses TRBV7-9 and TRBJ2-7; perhaps TRBD1 as D (6 bases). CDR3 in amino acids: CASSSSGTTYEQYF. CDR3 bases: TGTGCCAGCAGCTCCTCCGGGACAACCTACGAGCAGTACTTC. The variable domain in full, with the rest retrieved from reference TRBV7-9 and TRBJ2-7, is DTGVSQNPRHKITKRGQNVTFRCDPISEHNRLYWYRQTLGQGPEFLTYFQNEAQLEKSRLLSDRFSAERPKGSFSTLEIQRTEQGDSAMYLCASSSSGTTYEQYFGPGTRLTVT.